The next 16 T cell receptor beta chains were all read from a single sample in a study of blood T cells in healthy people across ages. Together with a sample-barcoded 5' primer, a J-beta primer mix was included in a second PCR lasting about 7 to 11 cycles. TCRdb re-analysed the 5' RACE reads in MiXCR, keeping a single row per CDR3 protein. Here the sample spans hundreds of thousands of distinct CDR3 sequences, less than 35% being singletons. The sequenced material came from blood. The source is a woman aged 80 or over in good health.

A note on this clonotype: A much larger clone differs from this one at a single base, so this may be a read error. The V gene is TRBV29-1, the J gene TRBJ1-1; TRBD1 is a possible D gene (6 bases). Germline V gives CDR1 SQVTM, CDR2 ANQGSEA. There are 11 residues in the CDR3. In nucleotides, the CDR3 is TGCGGCACACAGGGACACACTGAAGCTTTCTTT. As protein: CGTQGHTEAFF. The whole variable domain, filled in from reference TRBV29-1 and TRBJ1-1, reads SAVISQKPSRDICQRGTSLTIQCQVDSQVTMMFWYRQQPGQSLTLIATANQGSEATYESGFVIDKFPISRPNLTFSTLTVSNMSPEDSSIYLCGTQGHTEAFFGQGTRLTVV.

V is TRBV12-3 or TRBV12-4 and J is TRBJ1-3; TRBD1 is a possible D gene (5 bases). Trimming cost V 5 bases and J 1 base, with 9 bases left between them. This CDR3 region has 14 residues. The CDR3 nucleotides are TGTGCCAGCAGTCCAGACAGATCTGGAAACACCATATATTTT. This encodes CASSPDRSGNTIYF.

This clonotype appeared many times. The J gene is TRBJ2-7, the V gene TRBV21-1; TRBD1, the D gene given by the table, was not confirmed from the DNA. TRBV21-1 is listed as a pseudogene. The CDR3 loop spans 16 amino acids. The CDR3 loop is CASSNLRDISSYEQYF. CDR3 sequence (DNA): TGTGCCAGCAGCAATCTGCGGGACATCTCCTCCTACGAGCAGTACTTC.

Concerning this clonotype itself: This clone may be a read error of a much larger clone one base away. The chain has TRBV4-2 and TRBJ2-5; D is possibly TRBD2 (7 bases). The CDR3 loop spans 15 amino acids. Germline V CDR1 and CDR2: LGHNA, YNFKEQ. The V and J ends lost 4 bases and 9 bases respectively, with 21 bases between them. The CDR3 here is CASSPDSGVLEAQYF. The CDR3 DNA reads TGTGCCAGCAGCCCGGACAGCGGGGTCTTGGAGGCCCAGTACTTC.

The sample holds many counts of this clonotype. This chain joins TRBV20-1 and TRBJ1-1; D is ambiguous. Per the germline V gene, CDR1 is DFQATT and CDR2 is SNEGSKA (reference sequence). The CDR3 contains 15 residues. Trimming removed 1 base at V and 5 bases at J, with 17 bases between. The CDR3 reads CSARGGGAGWTEAFF. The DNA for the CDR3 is TGCAGTGCTAGAGGCGGCGGAGCGGGGTGGACTGAAGCTTTCTTT.

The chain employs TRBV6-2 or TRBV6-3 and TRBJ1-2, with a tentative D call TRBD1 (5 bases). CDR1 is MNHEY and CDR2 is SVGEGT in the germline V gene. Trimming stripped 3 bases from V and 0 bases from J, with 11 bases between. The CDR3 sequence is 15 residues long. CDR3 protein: CASSYRQRANYGYTF. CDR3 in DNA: TGTGCCAGCAGTTATCGACAGAGAGCTAACTATGGCTACACCTTC.

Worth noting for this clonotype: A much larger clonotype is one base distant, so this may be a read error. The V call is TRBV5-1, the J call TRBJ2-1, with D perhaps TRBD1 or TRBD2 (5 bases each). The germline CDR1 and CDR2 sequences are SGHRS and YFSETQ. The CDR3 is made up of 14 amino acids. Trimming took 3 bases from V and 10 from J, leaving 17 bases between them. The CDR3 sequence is CASSWGPESHEQFF. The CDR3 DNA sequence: TGCGCCAGCAGCTGGGGACCAGAATCCCACGAGCAGTTCTTC.

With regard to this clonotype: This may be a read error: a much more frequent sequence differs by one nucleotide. CDR3 protein: CNASAGQGSLYGYTF. The CDR3 region has the DNA TGCAATGCCTCTGCGGGACAGGGGTCCCTTTATGGCTACACCTTC. The chain is built from TRBV20-1 and TRBJ1-2; 10 bases agree with TRBD1. CDR3 length equals 15 residues. Germline V gene data show CDR1 as DFQATT and CDR2 as SNEGSKA (reference sequence).

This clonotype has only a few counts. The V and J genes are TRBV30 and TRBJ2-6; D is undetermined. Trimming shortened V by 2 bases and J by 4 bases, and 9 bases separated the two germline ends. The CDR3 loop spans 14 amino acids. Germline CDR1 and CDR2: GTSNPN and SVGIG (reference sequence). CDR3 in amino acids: CAWSPFTGANVLTF. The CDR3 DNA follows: TGTGCCTGGAGTCCTTTTACCGGGGCCAACGTCCTGACTTTC. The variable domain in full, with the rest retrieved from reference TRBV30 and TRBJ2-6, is SQTIHQWPATLVQPVGSPLSLECTVEGTSNPNLYWYRQAAGRGLQLLFYSVGIGQISSEVPQNLSASRPQDRQFILSSKKLLLSDSGFYLCAWSPFTGANVLTFGAGSRLTVL.

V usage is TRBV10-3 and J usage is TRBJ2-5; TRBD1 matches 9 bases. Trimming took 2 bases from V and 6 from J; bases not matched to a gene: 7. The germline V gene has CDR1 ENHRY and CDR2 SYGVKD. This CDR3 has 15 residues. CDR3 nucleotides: TGTGCCATCAGTGAGCCGGGACAGGGTTTACAGACCCAGTACTTC. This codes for CAISEPGQGLQTQYF.

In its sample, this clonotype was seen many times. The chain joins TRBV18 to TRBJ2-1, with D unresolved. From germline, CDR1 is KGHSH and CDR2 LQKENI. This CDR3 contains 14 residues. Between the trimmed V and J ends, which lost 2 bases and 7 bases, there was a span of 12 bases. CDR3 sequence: CASSPWLGENEQFF. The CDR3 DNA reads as TGTGCCAGCTCACCATGGTTAGGTGAAAATGAGCAGTTCTTC. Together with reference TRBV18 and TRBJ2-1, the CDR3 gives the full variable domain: NAGVMQNPRHLVRRRGQEARLRCSPMKGHSHVYWYRQLPEEGLKFMVYLQKENIIDESGMPKERFSAEFPKEGPSILRIQQVVRGDSAAYFCASSPWLGENEQFFGPGTRLTVL.

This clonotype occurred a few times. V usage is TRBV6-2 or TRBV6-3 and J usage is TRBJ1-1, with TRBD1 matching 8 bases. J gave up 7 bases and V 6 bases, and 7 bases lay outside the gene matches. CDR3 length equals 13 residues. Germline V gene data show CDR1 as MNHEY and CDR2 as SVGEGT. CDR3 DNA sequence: TGTGCCAGCAGCTCACCACAGGGGGTTGAAGCTTTCTTT. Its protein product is CASSSPQGVEAFF.

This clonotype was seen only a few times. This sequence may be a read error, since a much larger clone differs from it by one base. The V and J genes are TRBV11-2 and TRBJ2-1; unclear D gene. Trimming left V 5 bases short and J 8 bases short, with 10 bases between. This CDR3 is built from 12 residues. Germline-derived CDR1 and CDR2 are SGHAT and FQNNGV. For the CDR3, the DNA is TGTGCCAGCAGCGAGGTGGGCTATGAGCAGTTCTTC. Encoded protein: CASSEVGYEQFF.

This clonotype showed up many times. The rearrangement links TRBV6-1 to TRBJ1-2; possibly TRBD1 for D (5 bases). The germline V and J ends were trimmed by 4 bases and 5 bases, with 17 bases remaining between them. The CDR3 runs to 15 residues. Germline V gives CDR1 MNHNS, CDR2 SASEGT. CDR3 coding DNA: TGTGCCAGCAGTGCCAGCGGGACGGGTAGATATGGCTACACCTTC. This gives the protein CASSASGTGRYGYTF.

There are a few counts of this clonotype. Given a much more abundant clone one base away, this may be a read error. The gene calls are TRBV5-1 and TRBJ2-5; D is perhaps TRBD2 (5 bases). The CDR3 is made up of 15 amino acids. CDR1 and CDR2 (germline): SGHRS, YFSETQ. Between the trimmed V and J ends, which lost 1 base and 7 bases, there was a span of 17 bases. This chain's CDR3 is CASSLSDPREGTQYF. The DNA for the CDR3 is TGCGCCAGCAGCTTGTCGGACCCGAGGGAAGGGACCCAGTACTTC.

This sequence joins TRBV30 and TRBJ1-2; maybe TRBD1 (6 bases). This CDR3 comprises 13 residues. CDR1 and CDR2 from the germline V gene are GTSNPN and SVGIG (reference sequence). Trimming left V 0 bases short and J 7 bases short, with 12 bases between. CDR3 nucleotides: TGTGCCTGGAGTGTGCAGGGGCCGATTGGCTACACCTTC. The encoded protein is CAWSVQGPIGYTF.